Here is one T cell receptor (beta chain) with its context. At least ten counts were recorded for this clonotype. Its binding antigen is unknown. No base quality information exists; no much larger clone differs at one position. Every donor in the study was a healthy Caucasian. The twin cohort consisted of three pairs of female monozygotic twins, all aged 18 to 29 years. CD4+ and CD8+ T cell populations were isolated with positive isolation kits from Invitrogen. Receptor libraries were prepared by 5' RACE. Sequenced on an Illumina HiSeq 2000. Template switching added a universal primer binding site, and the final cDNA carried a unique molecular identifier that allowed TCR cDNA molecules to be counted accurately. First-strand cDNA for TCR alpha and beta chains was synthesized from specific primers in the conserved constant-segment region. To control for contamination, every cDNA library was double barcoded, receiving both a SMART-Mk sample barcode and Illumina barcodes. TruSeq adapter sequences along with Illumina sample barcodes were introduced in two successive PCR steps. The TCR alpha and beta cDNA libraries were sequenced on the Illumina HiSeq platform using custom primers. The authors' pipeline ran thus. MiGEC was used to process raw reads and extract unique molecular identifiers, and MiXCR was used to find CDR3 positions. For each individual, recombination models were inferred using an EM algorithm with the repgenHMM and IGoR tools. Shared clonotypes were analyzed with the tcR package in R, and sharing was normalized by the product of cloneset sizes. To study raw recombination free of thymic and clonal selection effects, out-of-frame nonproductive sequences were analyzed. TCRdb reran the public reads through fastp at Q25 and MiXCR, keeping productive beta chains. Each record represents a unique CDR3 protein, reported with the most common genes and DNA among its rows. TCRdb, not the authors, supplied the V and J calls. The table for this sample lists roughly 240,000 distinct CDR3 sequences; approximately 7.9% of them were counted only once. Clones ranked in the top ten supply 5% to 6% of the sample.

Its CDR3 holds 14 amino acids, cysteine through phenylalanine. The read is trimmed to its CDR3 DNA, 42 bases read in frame from base 1. Cut back by 8 bases and 2 bases, the V and J ends lie 13 bases apart. Based on the germline V gene (reference sequence), the CDR1 and CDR2 sequences are SEHNR and FQNEAQ. The data originate from a study of identical twins listed by TCRdb under 2016. Study-level background: To test whether fetal clonotypes persist, this study deep-sequenced TCR alpha and beta repertoires from monozygotic twins, from unrelated adults of various ages, and from cord blood. To rule out contamination, the twin experiments were replicated at different times with different library preparation protocols. General conclusions and limits of the study: Fewer insertions were carried by abundant cord blood beta clonotypes, a similar but weaker trend appeared in young adult naive repertoires, and no such trend appeared in memory repertoires. The excess sharing between twins in beta out-of-frame sequences was weaker because fewer shared sequences reduced the signal-to-noise ratio. Zero-insertion analyses could be partly confounded by invariant T cells such as MAIT and iNKT, though diverse VJ usage argued against such confounding for most clonotypes. Recombination models systematically underestimated out-of-frame TCR alpha sharing in monozygotic twins but agreed with sharing between unrelated individuals. Out-of-frame TCR alpha sequences shared between twins showed an excess of low generation-probability sequences compared with coincidental sharing between unrelated individuals. Because the same donors could not be followed over many years, conclusions were based on cross-sectional statistical analysis.

The sample also formed part of further work on yellow fever vaccine responses in identical twins. Taken from the second paper: According to the authors, in identical twins the way T cells responded to vaccination appeared partly convergent and partly personalized. The study precisely tracked vaccine-responding T cell clones in identical twins.

Sample: CD8+ T cells sorted from blood. The sequence derives from a young woman in good health. The receptor chain draws on TRBV7-9 and TRBJ2-1, with the D gene possibly TRBD1 or TRBD2, each one fitting 5 bases. The CDR3 protein is CASRTGGAYNEQFF. The base sequence is TGTGCCAGCCGGACTGGGGGAGCCTACAATGAGCAGTTCTTC.